This T cell receptor (beta chain) came from a study of blood T cell repertoires in COVID-19. Study in general: Donors in the United States, Italy and Spain gave samples during acute or convalescent COVID-19. Nucleic acid was either cDNA or gDNA, and it came from T cells, B-cell-depleted T cells, or PBMCs.

As handled by the study authors: Amplified reference gene primers provided the basis for estimating nucleated cell counts. Data came from immunoSEQ multiplex PCR; TCRdb stores just in-frame clones and leaves some out. D and trimming were read from the DNA, whereas the V and J calls and clone size are those reported in that table. The profile shows approximately 88,000 clones, roughly 84% of them singletons. This TCR derives from a woman in her 70s with acute or convalescent COVID-19. Specimen: peripheral blood.

CDR3 amino acids: CASSHRSGSRPNEQFF. As DNA, the CDR3 is TGCGCCAGCAGCCATCGCAGCGGGAGTAGGCCCAATGAGCAGTTCTTC. V usage is TRBV4-3 and J usage is TRBJ2-1, with 8 positions matching TRBD2. This CDR3 region has 16 residues. CDR1 and CDR2 from the germline V gene are LGHNA and YSLEER. The V and J ends lost 3 bases and 6 bases, in that order; junction bases with no gene match: 10.